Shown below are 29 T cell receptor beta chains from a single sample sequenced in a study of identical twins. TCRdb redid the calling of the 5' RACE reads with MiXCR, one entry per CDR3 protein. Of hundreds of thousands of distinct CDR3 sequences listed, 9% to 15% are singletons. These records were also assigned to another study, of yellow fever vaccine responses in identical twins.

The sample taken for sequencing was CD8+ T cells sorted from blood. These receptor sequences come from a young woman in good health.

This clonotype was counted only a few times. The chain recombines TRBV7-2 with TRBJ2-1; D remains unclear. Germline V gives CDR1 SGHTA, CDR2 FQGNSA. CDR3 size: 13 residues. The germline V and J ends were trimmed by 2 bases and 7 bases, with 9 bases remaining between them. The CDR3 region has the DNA TGTGCCAGCAGCTTAATTCATAGGAATGAGCAGTTCTTC. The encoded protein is CASSLIHRNEQFF.

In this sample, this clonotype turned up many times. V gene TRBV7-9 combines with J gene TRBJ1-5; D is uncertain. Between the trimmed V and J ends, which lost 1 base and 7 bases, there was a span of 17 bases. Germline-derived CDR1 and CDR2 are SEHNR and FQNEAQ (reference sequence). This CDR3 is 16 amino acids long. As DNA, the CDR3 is TGTGCCAGCAGCTTAGTCGAGACCTCCTCCGAGCAGCCCCAGCATTTT. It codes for CASSLVETSSEQPQHF.

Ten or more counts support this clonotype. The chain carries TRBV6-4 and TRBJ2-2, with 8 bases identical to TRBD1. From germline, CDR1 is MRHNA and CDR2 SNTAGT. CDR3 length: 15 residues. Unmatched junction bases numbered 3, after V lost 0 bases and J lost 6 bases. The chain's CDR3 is CASSDSTGAAGELFF. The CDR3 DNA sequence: TGTGCCAGCAGTGACTCGACAGGGGCAGCCGGGGAGCTGTTTTTT.

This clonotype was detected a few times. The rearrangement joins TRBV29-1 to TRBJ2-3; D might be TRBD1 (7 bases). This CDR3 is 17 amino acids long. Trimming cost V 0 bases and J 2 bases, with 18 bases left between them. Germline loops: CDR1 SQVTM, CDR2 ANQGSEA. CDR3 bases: TGCAGCGTTGAAGACTGGTCGGAGGGGGCCCTCACAGATACGCAGTATTTT. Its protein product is CSVEDWSEGALTDTQYF.

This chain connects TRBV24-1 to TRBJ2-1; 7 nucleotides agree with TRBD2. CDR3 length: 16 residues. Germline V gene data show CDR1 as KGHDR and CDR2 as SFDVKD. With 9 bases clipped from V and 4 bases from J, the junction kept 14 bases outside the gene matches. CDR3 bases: TGTGCCACCCTTGGGGAGGGGCAGCGAGGGTACAATGAGCAGTTCTTC. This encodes CATLGEGQRGYNEQFF.

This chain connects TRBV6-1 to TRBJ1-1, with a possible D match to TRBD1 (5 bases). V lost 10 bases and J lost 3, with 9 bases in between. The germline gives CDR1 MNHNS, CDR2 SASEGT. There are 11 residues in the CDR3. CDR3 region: CATQQDTEAFF. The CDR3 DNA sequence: TGTGCCACACAACAGGACACTGAAGCTTTCTTT.

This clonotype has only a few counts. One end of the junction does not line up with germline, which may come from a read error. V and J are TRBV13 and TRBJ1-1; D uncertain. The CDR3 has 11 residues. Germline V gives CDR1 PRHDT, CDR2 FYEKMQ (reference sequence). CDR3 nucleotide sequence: TGTGCCAGCAGCTTAGTCGATTGGACGCAATTT. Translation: CASSLVDWTQF.

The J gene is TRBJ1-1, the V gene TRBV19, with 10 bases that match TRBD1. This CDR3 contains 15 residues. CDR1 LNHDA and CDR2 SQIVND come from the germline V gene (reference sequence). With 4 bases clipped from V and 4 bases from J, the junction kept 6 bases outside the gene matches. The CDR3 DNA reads TGTGCCAGTAGTACTTGGACAGGGGGGACCACTGAAGCTTTCTTT. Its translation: CASSTWTGGTTEAFF.

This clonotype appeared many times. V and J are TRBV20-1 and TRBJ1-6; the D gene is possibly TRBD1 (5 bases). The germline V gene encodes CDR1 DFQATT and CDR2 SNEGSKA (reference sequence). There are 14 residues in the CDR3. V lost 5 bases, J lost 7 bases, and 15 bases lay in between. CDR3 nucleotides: TGCAGTGCTCTTACCGGGACCGAGAATTCACCCCTCCACTTT. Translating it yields CSALTGTENSPLHF.

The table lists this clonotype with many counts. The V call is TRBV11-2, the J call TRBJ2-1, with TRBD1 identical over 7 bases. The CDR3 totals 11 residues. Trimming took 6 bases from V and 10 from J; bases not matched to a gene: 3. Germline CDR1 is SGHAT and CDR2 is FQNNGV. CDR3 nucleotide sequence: TGTGCCAGCAGGACAGGGCACGAGCAGTTCTTC. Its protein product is CASRTGHEQFF.

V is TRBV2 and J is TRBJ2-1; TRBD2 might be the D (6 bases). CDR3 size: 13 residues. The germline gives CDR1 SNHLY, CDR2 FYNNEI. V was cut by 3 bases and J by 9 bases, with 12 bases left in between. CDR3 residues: CASSDSPEGEQFF. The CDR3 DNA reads TGTGCCAGCAGTGACAGCCCGGAGGGTGAGCAGTTCTTC.

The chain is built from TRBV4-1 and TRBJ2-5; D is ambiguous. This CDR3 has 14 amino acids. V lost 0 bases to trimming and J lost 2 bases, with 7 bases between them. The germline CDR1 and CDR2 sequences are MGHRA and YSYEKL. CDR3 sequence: CASSQDGLQETQYF. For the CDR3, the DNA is TGCGCCAGCAGCCAAGACGGCCTGCAAGAGACCCAGTACTTC.

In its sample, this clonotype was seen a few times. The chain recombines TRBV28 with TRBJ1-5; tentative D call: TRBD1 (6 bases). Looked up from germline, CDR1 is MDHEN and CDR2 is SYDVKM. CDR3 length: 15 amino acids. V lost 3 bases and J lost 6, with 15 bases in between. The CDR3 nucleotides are TGTGCCAGCAGTTTGGCCCCCACAGGGCGTCAGCCCCAGCATTTT. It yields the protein CASSLAPTGRQPQHF.

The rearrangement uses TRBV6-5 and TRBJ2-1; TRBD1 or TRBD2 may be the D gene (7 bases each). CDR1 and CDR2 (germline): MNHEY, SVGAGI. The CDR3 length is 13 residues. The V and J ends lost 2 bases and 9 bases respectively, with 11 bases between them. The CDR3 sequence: CASSYRRGGEQFF. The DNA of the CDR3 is TGTGCCAGCAGTTACCGCAGGGGGGGTGAGCAGTTCTTC.

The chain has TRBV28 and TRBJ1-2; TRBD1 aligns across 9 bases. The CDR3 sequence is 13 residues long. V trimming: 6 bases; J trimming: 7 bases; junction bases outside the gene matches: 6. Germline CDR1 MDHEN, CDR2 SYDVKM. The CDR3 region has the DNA TGTGCCAGCAGCGGGGACAGGGTTGGTGGCTACACCTTC. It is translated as CASSGDRVGGYTF.

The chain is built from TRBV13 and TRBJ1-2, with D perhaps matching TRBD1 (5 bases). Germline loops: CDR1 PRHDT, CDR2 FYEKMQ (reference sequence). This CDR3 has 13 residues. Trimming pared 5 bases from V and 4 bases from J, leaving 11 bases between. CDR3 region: CASSPRDGYGYTF. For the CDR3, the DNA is TGTGCCAGCAGCCCCCGGGACGGCTATGGCTACACCTTC.

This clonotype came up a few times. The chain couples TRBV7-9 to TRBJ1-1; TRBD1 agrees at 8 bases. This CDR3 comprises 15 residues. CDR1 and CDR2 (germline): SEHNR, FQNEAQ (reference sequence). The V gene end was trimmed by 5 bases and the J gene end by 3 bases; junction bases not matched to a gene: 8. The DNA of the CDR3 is TGTGCCAGCAGCGACAGGGGTGAGGGGCACACTGAAGCTTTCTTT. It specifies CASSDRGEGHTEAFF.

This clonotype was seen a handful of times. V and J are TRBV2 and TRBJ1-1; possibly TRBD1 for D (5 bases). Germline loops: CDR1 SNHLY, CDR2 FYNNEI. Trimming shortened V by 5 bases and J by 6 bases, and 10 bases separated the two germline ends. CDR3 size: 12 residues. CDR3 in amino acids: CASSPQGPEAFF. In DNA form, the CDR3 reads TGTGCCAGCAGTCCCCAGGGACCTGAAGCTTTCTTT.

The chain's CDR3 is CATSAPGANVLTF. Here the CDR3 DNA reads TGTGCCACCAGCGCACCTGGGGCCAACGTCCTGACTTTC. The V and J genes are TRBV24-1 and TRBJ2-6; D not resolved. This CDR3 region has 13 residues. V was cut by 7 bases and J by 2 bases, with 5 bases left in between. The V gene's germline CDR1 is KGHDR and CDR2 SFDVKD.

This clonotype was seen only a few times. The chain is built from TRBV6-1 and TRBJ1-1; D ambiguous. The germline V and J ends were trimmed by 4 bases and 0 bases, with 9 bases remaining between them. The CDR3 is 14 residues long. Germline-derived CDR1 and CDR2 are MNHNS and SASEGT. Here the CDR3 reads CASSGIALNTEAFF. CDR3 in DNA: TGTGCCAGCAGTGGTATAGCTTTGAACACTGAAGCTTTCTTT.

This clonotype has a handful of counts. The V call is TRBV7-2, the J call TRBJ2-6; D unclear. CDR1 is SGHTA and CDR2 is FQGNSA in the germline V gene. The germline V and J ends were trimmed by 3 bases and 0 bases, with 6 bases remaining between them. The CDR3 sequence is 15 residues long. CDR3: CASSFQSSGANVLTF. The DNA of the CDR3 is TGTGCCAGCAGCTTTCAGAGCTCTGGGGCCAACGTCCTGACTTTC.

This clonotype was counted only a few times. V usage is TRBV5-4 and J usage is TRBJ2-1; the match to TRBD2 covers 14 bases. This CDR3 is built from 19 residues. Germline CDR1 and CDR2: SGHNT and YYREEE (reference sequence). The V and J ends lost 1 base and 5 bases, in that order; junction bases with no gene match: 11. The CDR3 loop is CASSLMTSGRGPRDNEQFF. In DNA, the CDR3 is TGTGCCAGCAGCTTGATGACTAGCGGGAGGGGGCCGAGGGACAATGAGCAGTTCTTC.

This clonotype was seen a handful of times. This chain's CDR3 is CASSLVGPPYNEQFF. The CDR3 coding sequence is TGTGCCAGCAGCTTGGTTGGCCCCCCCTACAATGAGCAGTTCTTC. V is TRBV5-5 and J is TRBJ2-1; D gene uncertain. The germline V gene encodes CDR1 SGHKS and CDR2 YYEKEE (reference sequence). The CDR3 length is 15 residues. Trimming removed 0 bases from V and 2 bases from J, with 9 bases in between.

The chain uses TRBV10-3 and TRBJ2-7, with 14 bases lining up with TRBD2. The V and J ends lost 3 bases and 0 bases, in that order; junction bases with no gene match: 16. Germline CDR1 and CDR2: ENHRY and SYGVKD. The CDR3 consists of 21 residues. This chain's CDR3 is CAISDLDSTSGRAFSSYEQYF. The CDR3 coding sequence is TGTGCCATCAGTGACCTCGACTCGACTAGCGGGAGGGCTTTTAGCTCCTACGAGCAGTACTTC.

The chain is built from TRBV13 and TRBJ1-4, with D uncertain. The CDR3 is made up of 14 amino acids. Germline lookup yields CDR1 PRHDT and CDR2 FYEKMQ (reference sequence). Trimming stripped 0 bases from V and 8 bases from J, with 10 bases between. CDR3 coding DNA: TGTGCCAGCAGCTTAGGTTACCCGGGAGAAAAACTGTTTTTT. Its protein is CASSLGYPGEKLFF.

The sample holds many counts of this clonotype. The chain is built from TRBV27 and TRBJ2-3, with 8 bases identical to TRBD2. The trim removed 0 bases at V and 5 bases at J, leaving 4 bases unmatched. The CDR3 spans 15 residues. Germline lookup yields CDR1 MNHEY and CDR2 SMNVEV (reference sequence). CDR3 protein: CASSLSGGAVDTQYF. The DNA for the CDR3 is TGTGCCAGCAGTTTATCCGGGGGGGCCGTAGATACGCAGTATTTT.

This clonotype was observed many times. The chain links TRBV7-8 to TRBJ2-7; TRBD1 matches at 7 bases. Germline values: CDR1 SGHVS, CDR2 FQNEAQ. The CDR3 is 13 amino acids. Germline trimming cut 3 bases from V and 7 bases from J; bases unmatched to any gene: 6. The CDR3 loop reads CASSFTGVKEQYV. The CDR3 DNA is TGTGCCAGCAGCTTCACAGGGGTAAAAGAGCAGTACGTC.

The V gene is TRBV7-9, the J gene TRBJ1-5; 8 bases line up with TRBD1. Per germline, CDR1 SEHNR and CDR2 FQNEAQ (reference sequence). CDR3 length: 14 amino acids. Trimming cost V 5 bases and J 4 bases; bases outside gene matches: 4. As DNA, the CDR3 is TGTGCCAGCAGCGCGGACAGGGCGAATCAGCCCCAGCATTTT. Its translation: CASSADRANQPQHF.

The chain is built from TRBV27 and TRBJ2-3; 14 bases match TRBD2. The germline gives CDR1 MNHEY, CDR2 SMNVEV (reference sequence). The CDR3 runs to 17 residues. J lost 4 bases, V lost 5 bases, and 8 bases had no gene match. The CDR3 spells CASSLWTSGGLADTQYF. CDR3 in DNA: TGTGCCAGCAGTCTATGGACTAGCGGGGGGTTGGCAGATACGCAGTATTTT.